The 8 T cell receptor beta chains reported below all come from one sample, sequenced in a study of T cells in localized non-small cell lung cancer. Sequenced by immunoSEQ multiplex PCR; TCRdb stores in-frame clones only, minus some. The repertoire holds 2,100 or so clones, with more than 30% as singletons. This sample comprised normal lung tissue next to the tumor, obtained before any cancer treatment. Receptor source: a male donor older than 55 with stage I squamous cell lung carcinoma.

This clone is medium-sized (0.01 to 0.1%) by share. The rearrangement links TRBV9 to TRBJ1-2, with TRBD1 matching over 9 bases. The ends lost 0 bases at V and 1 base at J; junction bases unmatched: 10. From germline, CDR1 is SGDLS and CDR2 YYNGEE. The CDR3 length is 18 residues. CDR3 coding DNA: TGTGCCAGCAGCGTAGATCCGGGACAGGGTGATGGTAACTATGGCTACACCTTC. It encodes CASSVDPGQGDGNYGYTF.

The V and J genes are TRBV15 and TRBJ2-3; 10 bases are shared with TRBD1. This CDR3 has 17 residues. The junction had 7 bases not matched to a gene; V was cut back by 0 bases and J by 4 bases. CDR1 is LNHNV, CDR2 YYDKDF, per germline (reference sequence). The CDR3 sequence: CATSREPSGTGADTQYF. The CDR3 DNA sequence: TGTGCCACCAGCAGAGAACCATCGGGGACAGGGGCAGATACGCAGTATTTT. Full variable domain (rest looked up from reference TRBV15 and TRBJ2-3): DAMVIQNPRYQVTQFGKPVTLSCSQTLNHNVMYWYQQKSSQAPKLLFHYYDKDFNNEADTPDNFQSRRPNTSFCFLDIRSPGLGDTAMYLCATSREPSGTGADTQYFGPGTRLTVL.

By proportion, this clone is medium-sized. This CDR3 is CASSSAGAIRDEQYF. The CDR3 bases are TGTGCCAGCAGCTCCGCGGGGGCCATTAGGGACGAGCAGTACTTC. V and J are TRBV9 and TRBJ2-7; TRBD2 might be the D (7 bases). The CDR3 length is 15 residues. V lost 4 bases, J lost 5 bases, and 19 bases lay in between. Germline CDR1 reads SGDLS; CDR2 reads YYNGEE.

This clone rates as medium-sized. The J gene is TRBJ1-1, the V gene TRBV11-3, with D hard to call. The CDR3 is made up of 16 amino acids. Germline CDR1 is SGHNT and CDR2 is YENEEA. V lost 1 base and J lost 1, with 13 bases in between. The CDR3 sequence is CASSLGPILGNTEAFF. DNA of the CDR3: TGTGCCAGCAGCTTAGGTCCGATCCTGGGGAACACTGAAGCTTTCTTT.

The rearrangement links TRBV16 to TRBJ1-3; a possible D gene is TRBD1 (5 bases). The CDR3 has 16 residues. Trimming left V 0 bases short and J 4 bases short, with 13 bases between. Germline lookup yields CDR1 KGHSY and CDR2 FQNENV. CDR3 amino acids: CASSQSFGARGNTIYF. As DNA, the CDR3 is TGTGCCAGCAGCCAATCTTTTGGGGCGCGCGGAAACACCATATATTTT. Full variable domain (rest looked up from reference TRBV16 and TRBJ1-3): GEEVAQTPKHLVRGEGQKAKLYCAPIKGHSYVFWYQQVLKNEFKFLISFQNENVFDETGMPKERFSAKCLPNSPCSLEIQATKLEDSAVYFCASSQSFGARGNTIYFGEGSWLTVV.

CDR3 nucleotide sequence: TGCAGCGCCGAGGGGCAGAACACCGGGGAGCTGTTTTTT. Its translation: CSAEGQNTGELFF. This sequence joins TRBV29-1 and TRBJ2-2, with D perhaps assigned TRBD1 or TRBD2 (5 bases each). CDR1 is SQVTM, CDR2 ANQGSEA, per germline. Trimming shortened V by 7 bases and J by 1 base, and 10 bases separated the two germline ends. This CDR3 region has 13 residues.

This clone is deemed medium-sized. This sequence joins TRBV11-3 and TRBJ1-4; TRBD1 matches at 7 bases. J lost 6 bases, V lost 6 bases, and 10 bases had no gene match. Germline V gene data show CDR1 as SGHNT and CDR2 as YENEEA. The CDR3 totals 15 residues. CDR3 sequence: CASRSDRDVDEKLFF. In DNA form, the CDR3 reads TGTGCCAGCAGATCTGACAGGGACGTGGATGAAAAACTGTTTTTT. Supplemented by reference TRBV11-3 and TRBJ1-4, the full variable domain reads EAGVVQSPRYKIIEKKQPVAFWCNPISGHNTLYWYLQNLGQGPELLIRYENEEAVDDSQLPKDRFSAERLKGVDSTLKIQPAELGDSAVYLCASRSDRDVDEKLFFGSGTQLSVL.

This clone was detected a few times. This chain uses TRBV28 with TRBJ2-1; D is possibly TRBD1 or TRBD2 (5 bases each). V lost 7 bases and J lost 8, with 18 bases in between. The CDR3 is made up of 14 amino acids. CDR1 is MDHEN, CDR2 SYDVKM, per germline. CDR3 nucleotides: TGTGCCAGCAATGAGGGACCTGTAGGCGATGAGCAGTTCTTC. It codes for CASNEGPVGDEQFF.